The sequence of this T cell receptor (beta chain) was determined in a study of cytomegalovirus exposure and HLA in healthy donors. On this clone: Its antigen is not known.

Germline loops: CDR1 MNHNS, CDR2 SASEGT. With 4 bases removed from V and 1 base from J, the gap between germline ends came to 15 bases. There are 16 residues in the CDR3. Study-wide points: Most TCR sequences were rare, but some public TCRs occurred in many donors. According to a subsequent analysis, TCR clusters identified in the first cohort showed a tendency to co-occur across the roughly 120 validation repertoires.

Clones were read by immunoSEQ multiplex PCR, and TCRdb kept only the in-frame ones, dropping some. Among tens of thousands of clones, almost 97% were seen once, and the ten largest hold less than 2%. The receptor was isolated from a man younger than 35 in good health and CMV-seropositive. The chain couples TRBV6-1 to TRBJ2-3; a weak D match, TRBD2 (6 bases). The sequencing input was PBMCs. The CDR3 spells CASSVERRGGTDTQYF. In DNA, the CDR3 is TGTGCCAGCAGTGTGGAGCGGAGGGGCGGCACAGATACGCAGTATTTT.